This T cell receptor (beta chain) was obtained from a study of cytomegalovirus exposure and HLA in healthy donors. Regarding the study as a whole: TCR beta V- and J-gene trimming, according to a later analysis, was linked to a missense DCLRE1C variant. The study labeled approximately 150 TCR beta chains cytomegalovirus-associated.

With regard to this clone: Its antigen is as yet unknown.

Primers for the PCR totalled 60 Vbeta and 13 Jbeta. Profiled with immunoSEQ multiplex PCR; TCRdb holds only in-frame clones, not every one. There are about 50,000 clones in the sample; around three quarters occur only once, and around 8% lies in the top ten. The CDR3 spans 15 residues. Germline-derived CDR1 and CDR2 are SGHAT and FQDESV (reference sequence). J lost 1 base, V lost 5 bases, and 8 bases had no gene match. Specimen: PBMCs. The V and J genes are TRBV11-1 and TRBJ2-7; 7 positions match TRBD1. This clonotype was sampled from a man aged 25 to 40 in good health and CMV-seropositive. In DNA, the CDR3 is TGTGCCAGCAGCCATACGGACAGGCTTTCCTACGAGCAGTACTTC. Translating gives CASSHTDRLSYEQYF.